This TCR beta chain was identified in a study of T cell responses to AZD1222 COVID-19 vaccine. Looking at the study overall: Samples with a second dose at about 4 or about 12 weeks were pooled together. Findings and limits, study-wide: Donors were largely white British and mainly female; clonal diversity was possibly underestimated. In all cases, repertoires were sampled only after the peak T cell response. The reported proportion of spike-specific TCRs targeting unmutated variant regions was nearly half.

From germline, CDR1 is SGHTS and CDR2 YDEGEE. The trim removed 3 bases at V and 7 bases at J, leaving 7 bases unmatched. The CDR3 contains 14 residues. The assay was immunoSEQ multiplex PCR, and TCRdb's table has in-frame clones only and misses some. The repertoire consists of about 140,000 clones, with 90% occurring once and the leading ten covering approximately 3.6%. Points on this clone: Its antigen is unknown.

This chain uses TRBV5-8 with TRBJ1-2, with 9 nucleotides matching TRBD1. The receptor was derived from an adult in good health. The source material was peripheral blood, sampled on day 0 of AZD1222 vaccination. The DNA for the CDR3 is TGTGCCAGCAGCTCTCACAGGACAGGGGTTGGCTACACCTTC. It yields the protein CASSSHRTGVGYTF.